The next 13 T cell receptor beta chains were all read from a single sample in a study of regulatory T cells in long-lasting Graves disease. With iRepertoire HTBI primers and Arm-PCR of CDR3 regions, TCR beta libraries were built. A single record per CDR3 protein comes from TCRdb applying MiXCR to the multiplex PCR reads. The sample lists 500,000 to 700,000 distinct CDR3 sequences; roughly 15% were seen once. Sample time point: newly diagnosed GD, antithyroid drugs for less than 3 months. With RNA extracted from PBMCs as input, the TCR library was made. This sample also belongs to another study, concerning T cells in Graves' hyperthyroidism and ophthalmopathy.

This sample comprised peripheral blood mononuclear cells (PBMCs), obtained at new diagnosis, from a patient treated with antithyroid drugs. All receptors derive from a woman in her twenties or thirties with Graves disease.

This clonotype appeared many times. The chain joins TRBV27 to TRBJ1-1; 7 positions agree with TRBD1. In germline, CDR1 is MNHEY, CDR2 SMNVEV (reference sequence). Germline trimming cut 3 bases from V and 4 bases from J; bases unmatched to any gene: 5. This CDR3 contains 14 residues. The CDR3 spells CASSFRQGSTEAFF. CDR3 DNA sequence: TGTGCCAGCAGTTTCCGACAGGGATCCACTGAAGCTTTCTTT.

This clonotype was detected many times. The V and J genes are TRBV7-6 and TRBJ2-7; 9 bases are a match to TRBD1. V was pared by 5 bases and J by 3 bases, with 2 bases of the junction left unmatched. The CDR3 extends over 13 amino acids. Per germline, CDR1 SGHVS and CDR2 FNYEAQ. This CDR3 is CASSRTGDYEQYF. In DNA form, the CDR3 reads TGTGCCAGCAGCCGGACAGGGGACTACGAGCAGTACTTC.

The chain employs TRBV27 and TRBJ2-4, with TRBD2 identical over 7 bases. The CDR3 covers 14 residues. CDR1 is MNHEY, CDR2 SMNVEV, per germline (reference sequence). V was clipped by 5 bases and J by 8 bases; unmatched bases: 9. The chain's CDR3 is CASSPPGRVHIQYF. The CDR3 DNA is TGTGCCAGCAGTCCACCTGGGAGGGTACACATTCAGTACTTC.

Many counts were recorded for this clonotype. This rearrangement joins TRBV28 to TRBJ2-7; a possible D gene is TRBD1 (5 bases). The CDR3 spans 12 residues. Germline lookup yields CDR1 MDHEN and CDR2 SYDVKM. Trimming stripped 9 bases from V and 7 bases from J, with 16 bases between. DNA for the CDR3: TGTGCCAGTAATTCAGGGCTACGAGAGCAGTACTTC. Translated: CASNSGLREQYF.

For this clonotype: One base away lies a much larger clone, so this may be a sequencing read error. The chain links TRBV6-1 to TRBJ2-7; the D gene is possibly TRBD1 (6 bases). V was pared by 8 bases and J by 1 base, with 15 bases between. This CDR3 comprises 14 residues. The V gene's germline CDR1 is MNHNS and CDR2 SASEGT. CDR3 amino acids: CASFPTGWSYEQYF. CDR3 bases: TGTGCCAGCTTTCCTACAGGGTGGTCCTACGAGCAGTACTTC.

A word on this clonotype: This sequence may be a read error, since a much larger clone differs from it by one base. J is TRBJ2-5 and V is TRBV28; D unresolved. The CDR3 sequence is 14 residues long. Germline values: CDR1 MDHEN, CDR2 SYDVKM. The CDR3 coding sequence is TGTGCCAGCAGTGCCTTTTCCGGCCAAGAGGCCCAGTACTTC. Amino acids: CASSAFSGQEAQYF.

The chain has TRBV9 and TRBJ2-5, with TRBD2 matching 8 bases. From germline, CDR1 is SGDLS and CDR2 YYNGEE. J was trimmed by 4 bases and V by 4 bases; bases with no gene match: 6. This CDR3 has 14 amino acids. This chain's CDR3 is CASSIAGLGETQYF. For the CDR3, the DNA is TGTGCCAGCAGCATTGCGGGACTAGGAGAGACCCAGTACTTC.

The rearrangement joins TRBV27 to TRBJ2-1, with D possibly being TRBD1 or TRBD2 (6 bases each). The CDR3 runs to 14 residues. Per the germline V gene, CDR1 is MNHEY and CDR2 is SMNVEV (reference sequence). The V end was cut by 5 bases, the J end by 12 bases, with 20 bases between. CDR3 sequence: CASSPGLGGGAQFF. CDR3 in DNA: TGTGCCAGCAGTCCCGGTTTAGGGGGAGGAGCGCAGTTCTTC.

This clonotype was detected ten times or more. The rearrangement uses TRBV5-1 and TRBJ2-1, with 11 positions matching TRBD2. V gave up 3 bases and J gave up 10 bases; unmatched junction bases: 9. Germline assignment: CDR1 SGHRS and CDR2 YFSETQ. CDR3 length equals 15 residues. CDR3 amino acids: CASSYVLAGGREQFF. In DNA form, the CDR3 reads TGCGCCAGCAGCTATGTGCTAGCGGGAGGCCGGGAGCAGTTCTTC.

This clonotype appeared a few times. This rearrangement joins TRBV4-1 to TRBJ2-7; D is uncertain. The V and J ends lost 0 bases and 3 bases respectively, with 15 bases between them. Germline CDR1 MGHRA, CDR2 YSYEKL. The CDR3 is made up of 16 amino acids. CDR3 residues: CASSQDLASLSYEQYF. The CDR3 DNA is TGCGCCAGCAGCCAAGATCTGGCCAGTTTGAGCTACGAGCAGTACTTC.

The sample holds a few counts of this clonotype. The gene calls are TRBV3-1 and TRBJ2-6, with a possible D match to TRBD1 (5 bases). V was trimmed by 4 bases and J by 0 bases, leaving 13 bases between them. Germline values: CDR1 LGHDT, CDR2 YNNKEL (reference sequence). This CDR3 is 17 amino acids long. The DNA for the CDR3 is TGTGCCAGCAGCCCCCAAAGGGGCAGCTCTGGGGCCAACGTCCTGACTTTC. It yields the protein CASSPQRGSSGANVLTF.

The chain's CDR3 is CASSQQGTNTEAFF. The CDR3 coding sequence is TGTGCCAGCTCACAGCAGGGGACGAACACTGAAGCTTTCTTT. The chain couples TRBV18 to TRBJ1-1; tentative D call: TRBD1 (6 bases). The CDR3 has 14 amino acids. Looked up from germline, CDR1 is KGHSH and CDR2 is LQKENI. Trimming removed 4 bases from V and 1 base from J, with 10 bases in between.

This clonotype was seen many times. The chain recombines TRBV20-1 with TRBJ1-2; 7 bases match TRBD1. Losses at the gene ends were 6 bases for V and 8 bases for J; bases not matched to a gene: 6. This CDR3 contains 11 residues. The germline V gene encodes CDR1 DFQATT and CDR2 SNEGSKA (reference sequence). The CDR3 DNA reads TGCAGTGCCGACAGGGTGTCAGGCTACACCTTC. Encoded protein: CSADRVSGYTF.